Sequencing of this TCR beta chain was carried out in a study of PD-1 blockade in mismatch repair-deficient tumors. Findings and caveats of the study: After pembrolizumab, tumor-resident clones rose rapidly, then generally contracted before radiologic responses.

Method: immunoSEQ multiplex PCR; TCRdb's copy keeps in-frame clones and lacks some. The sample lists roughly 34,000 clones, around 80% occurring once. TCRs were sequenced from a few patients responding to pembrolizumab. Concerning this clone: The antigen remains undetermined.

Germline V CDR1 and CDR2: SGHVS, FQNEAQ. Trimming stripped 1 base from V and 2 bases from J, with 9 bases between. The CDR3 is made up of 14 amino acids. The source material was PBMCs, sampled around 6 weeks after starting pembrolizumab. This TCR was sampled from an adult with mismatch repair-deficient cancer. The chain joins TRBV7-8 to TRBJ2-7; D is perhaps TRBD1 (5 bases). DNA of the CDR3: TGTGCCAGCAGCTTAGTGGCAGGGACCTACGAGCAGTACTTC. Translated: CASSLVAGTYEQYF.